The rows below give T cell receptor beta chains drawn from one sample of a study of T-cell reconstitution after alpha-beta-depleted transplantation in children. TCRdb analysed the PCR reads with MiXCR anew, one entry per CDR3 protein. The sample includes about 17,000 distinct CDR3 sequences, roughly an eighth seen only once; the top ten take approximately 64%. This sample comprised PBMCs, mostly from graft donor cells, obtained 180 days after TCRalphabeta/CD19-depleted stem cell transplant. These receptor sequences come from a boy younger than two who had a stem cell transplant for Wiskott-Aldrich syndrome, so the T cells may come from the graft donor. Each CDR3 is given with its conserved first and last residue. The D gene is left open where the match is weak. Expanded clones get a size class; other rows say once, few or many, or leave the size out.

j_call | clone_size | d_call | cdr3_length | v_call | cdr3_aa | cdr3_nt
TRBJ2-4 | . | TRBD2 | 17 | TRBV27 | CASSLLAGGRAKNIQYF | TGTGCCAGCAGTTTACTAGCGGGAGGGCGGGCCAAAAACATTCAGTACTTC
TRBJ2-7 | many | . | 12 | TRBV20-1 | CSATGEGPEQYF | TGCAGTGCTACAGGGGAAGGCCCCGAGCAGTACTTC
TRBJ2-3 | few | TRBD2 | 13 | TRBV20-1 | CSAESGRGDTQYF | TGCAGTGCTGAAAGCGGGAGGGGCGATACGCAGTATTTT
TRBJ1-6 | few | . | 15 | TRBV20-1 | CSAREEQSYNSPLHF | TGCAGTGCTAGAGAGGAACAGAGTTATAATTCACCCCTCCACTTT
TRBJ2-1 | many | TRBD2 | 14 | TRBV20-1 | CSALGPSGNNEQFF | TGCAGTGCTCTCGGGCCTAGCGGAAACAATGAGCAGTTCTTC
TRBJ2-3 | many | . | 13 | TRBV4-3 | CASSPRFVDTQYF | TGCGCCAGCAGCCCCCGGTTTGTGGATACGCAGTATTTT
TRBJ1-5 | few | . | 12 | TRBV7-9 | CASSLVDQPQHF | TGTGCCAGCAGCTTAGTCGATCAGCCCCAGCATTTT
TRBJ2-7 | many | TRBD2 | 16 | TRBV28 | CASSLYGLAGLYEQYF | TGTGCCAGCAGTTTATATGGACTAGCGGGCCTCTACGAGCAGTACTTC
TRBJ2-5 | few | TRBD1 | 16 | TRBV4-1 | CASSQERQGRQETQYF | TGCGCCAGCAGCCAGGAGAGACAGGGGCGCCAAGAGACCCAGTACTTC
TRBJ1-1 | . | . | 15 | TRBV2 | CASSEGRFPGAEAFF | TGTGCCAGCAGTGAAGGGAGGTTCCCGGGTGCTGAAGCTTTCTTT
TRBJ2-7 | . | TRBD1 | 17 | TRBV6-1 | CASSRRTGGSIGYEQYF | TGTGCCAGCAGCCGCAGGACAGGGGGCTCGATTGGCTACGAGCAGTACTTC
TRBJ2-5 | many | TRBD2 | 16 | TRBV6-5 | CASSYQGLATQETQYF | TGTGCCAGCAGTTACCAGGGACTAGCGACGCAAGAGACCCAGTACTTC
TRBJ2-1 | many | . | 12 | TRBV4-2 | CASSQRGNEQFF | TGTGCCAGCAGCCAACGAGGAAATGAGCAGTTCTTC
TRBJ2-2 | many | . | 14 | TRBV5-5 | CASSLWGNTGELFF | TGTGCCAGCAGCTTGTGGGGGAACACCGGGGAGCTGTTTTTT
TRBJ1-2 | many | TRBD1 | 15 | TRBV6-1 | CASSERQGVNYGYTF | TGTGCCAGCAGTGAGAGACAGGGCGTAAACTATGGCTACACCTTC
TRBJ1-1 | . | TRBD1 | 15 | TRBV3-1 | CASSPRAGGFTEAFF | TGTGCCAGCAGCCCCCGAGCAGGGGGCTTCACTGAAGCTTTCTTT
TRBJ2-5 | . | . | 14 | TRBV7-9 | CASSLQGPQETQYF | TGTGCCAGCAGCTTACAGGGCCCGCAAGAGACCCAGTACTTC
TRBJ1-1 | . | . | 16 | TRBV5-1 | CASSLSTGTINTEAFF | TGCGCCAGCAGCTTATCTACCGGGACAATAAACACTGAAGCTTTCTTT
TRBJ2-7 | few | . | 16 | TRBV4-1 | CASSQAPPDQGYEQYF | TGCGCCAGCAGCCAAGCTCCCCCGGATCAGGGCTACGAGCAGTACTTC
TRBJ2-5 | many | . | 14 | TRBV7-2 | CASSYRSRKETQYF | TGTGCCAGCAGTTATAGGTCTAGGAAAGAGACCCAGTACTTC
TRBJ1-6 | few | . | 16 | TRBV28 | CASSLTPRLPHSPLHF | TGTGCCAGCAGTCTTACTCCCAGGCTACCCCATTCACCCCTCCACTTT
TRBJ2-6 | few | . | 18 | TRBV10-3 | CAISESGGLGSGANVLTF | TGTGCCATCAGTGAGTCAGGGGGACTGGGCTCTGGGGCCAACGTCCTGACTTTC
TRBJ1-5 | . | . | 17 | TRBV6-5 | CASSYWGADYSNQPQHF | TGTGCCAGCAGTTATTGGGGGGCCGACTATAGCAATCAGCCCCAGCATTTT
TRBJ2-7 | . | TRBD1 | 14 | TRBV5-6 | CASSPWTGNYEQYF | TGTGCCAGCAGCCCTTGGACAGGGAACTACGAGCAGTACTTC
TRBJ2-3 | many | . | 15 | TRBV5-1 | CASSSGDGTPDTQYF | TGCGCCAGCAGCTCGGGGGACGGGACGCCAGATACGCAGTATTTT
TRBJ1-2 | few | . | 15 | TRBV20-1 | CSAWTGLLMATWDTF | TGCAGTGCTTGGACTGGGCTTCTTATGGCGACCTGGGACACCTTC
TRBJ2-7 | many | TRBD1 | 13 | TRBV10-3 | CASETGDSYEQYF | TGTGCCTCGGAAACAGGGGATTCCTACGAGCAGTACTTC
TRBJ2-1 | many | . | 15 | TRBV9 | CASSRTGSSYNEQFF | TGTGCCAGCAGCCGGACTGGGAGCTCCTACAATGAGCAGTTCTTC
TRBJ2-5 | many | . | 17 | TRBV7-8 | CASRKTQGFEYQETQYF | TGTGCCAGCAGAAAGACACAGGGCTTCGAGTACCAAGAGACCCAGTACTTC
TRBJ2-1 | . | . | 16 | TRBV5-8 | CASSLVWSLGGNEQFF | TGTGCCAGCAGCTTGGTGTGGAGTTTGGGGGGCAATGAGCAGTTCTTC
TRBJ2-1 | few | . | 13 | TRBV29-1 | CSVVTGLRNEQFF | TGCAGCGTTGTTACGGGACTTAGAAATGAGCAGTTCTTC
TRBJ2-7 | many | . | 15 | TRBV4-3 | CASSQDGLVSYEQYF | TGCGCCAGCAGCCAAGATGGGCTAGTCTCCTACGAGCAGTACTTC
TRBJ1-2 | many | . | 11 | TRBV7-9 | CASSLGHLYTF | TGTGCCAGCAGCTTGGGACATCTCTACACCTTC
TRBJ1-2 | few | TRBD1 | 14 | TRBV20-1 | CSARQGVGNYGYTF | TGCAGTGCTAGACAGGGGGTGGGTAACTATGGCTACACCTTC
TRBJ1-2 | many | . | 14 | TRBV12-3/TRBV12-4 | CASSLGGGDYGYTF | TGTGCCAGCAGTTTAGGGGGGGGGGATTATGGCTACACCTTC
TRBJ2-3 | . | TRBD2 | 16 | TRBV28 | CASSFGLAGATDTQYF | TGTGCCAGCAGTTTTGGACTAGCGGGAGCAACAGATACGCAGTATTTT
TRBJ2-4 | few | . | 13 | TRBV11-3 | CASSLRRGSIQYF | TGTGCCAGCAGCTTGAGACGGGGTAGCATTCAGTACTTC
TRBJ1-2 | medium-sized | TRBD1 | 13 | TRBV7-9 | CASSWRGDRDYTF | TGTGCCAGCAGCTGGCGAGGTGACAGGGACTACACCTTC
TRBJ1-1 | many | TRBD1 | 14 | TRBV7-9 | CASGAGRGLTEAFF | TGTGCCAGCGGGGCAGGGAGGGGGCTCACTGAAGCTTTCTTT
TRBJ2-1 | few | . | 18 | TRBV9 | CASSPKTRPLNSYNEQFF | TGTGCCAGCAGCCCGAAGACCAGACCATTAAACTCCTACAATGAGCAGTTCTTC
TRBJ2-2 | many | . | 16 | TRBV7-6 | CASSLGGSLTTGELFF | TGTGCCAGCAGCTTAGGGGGTAGCCTGACCACCGGGGAGCTGTTTTTT
TRBJ2-2 | medium-sized | . | 13 | TRBV7-9 | CASSLPLRGELFF | TGTGCCAGCAGCTTACCTCTGAGGGGGGAGCTGTTTTTT
TRBJ2-3 | . | TRBD2 | 16 | TRBV29-1 | CSVEGTSDPSTDTQYF | TGCAGCGTTGAGGGAACTAGCGATCCTAGCACAGATACGCAGTATTTT
TRBJ1-1 | many | . | 13 | TRBV12-3/TRBV12-4 | CASSPQGIGEAFF | TGTGCCAGCAGTCCACAGGGAATTGGTGAAGCTTTCTTT